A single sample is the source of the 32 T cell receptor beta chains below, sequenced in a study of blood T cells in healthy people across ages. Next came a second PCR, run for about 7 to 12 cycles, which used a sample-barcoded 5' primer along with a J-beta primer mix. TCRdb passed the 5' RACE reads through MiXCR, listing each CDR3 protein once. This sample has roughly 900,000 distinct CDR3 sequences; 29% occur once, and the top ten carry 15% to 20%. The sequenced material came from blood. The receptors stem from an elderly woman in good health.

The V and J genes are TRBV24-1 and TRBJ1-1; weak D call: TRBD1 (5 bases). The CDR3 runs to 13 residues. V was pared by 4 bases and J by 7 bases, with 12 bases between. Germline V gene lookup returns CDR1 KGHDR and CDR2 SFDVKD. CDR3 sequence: CATSDPWTNEAFF. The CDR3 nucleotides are TGTGCCACCAGTGACCCTTGGACAAATGAAGCTTTCTTT.

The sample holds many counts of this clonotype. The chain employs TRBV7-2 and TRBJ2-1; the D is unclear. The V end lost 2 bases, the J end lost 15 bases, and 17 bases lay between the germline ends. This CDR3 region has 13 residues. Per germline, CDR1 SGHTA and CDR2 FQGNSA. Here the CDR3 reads CASSLKGTEYPFF. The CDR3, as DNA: TGTGCCAGCAGCTTAAAGGGAACTGAGTACCCGTTCTTC.

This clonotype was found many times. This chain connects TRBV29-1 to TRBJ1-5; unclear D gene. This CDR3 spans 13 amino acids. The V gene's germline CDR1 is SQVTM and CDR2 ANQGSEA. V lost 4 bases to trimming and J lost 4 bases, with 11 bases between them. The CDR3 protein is CSVVEDQNQPQHF. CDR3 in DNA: TGCAGCGTTGTTGAGGACCAAAATCAGCCCCAGCATTTT. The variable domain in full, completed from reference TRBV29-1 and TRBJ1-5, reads SAVISQKPSRDICQRGTSLTIQCQVDSQVTMMFWYRQQPGQSLTLIATANQGSEATYESGFVIDKFPISRPNLTFSTLTVSNMSPEDSSIYLCSVVEDQNQPQHFGDGTRLSIL.

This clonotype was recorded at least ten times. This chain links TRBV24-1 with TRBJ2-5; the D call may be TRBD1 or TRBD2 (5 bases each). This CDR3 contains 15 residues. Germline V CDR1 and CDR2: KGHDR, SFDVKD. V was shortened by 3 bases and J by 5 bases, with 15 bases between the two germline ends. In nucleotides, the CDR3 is TGTGCCACCAGTGATCCCTGGGACCTAGGGGAGACCCAGTACTTC. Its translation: CATSDPWDLGETQYF.

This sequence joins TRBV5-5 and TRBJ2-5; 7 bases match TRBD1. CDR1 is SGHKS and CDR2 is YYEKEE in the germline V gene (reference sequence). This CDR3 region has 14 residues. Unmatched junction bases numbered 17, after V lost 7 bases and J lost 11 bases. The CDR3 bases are TGTGCCAGCCATGTCGGACAGGTAACTGGTGAGCAGTACTTC. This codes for CASHVGQVTGEQYF. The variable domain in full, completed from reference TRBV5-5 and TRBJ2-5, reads DAGVTQSPTHLIKTRGQQVTLRCSPISGHKSVSWYQQVLGQGPQFIFQYYEKEERGRGNFPDRFSARQFPNYSSELNVNALLLGDSALYLCASHVGQVTGEQYFGPGTRLLVL.

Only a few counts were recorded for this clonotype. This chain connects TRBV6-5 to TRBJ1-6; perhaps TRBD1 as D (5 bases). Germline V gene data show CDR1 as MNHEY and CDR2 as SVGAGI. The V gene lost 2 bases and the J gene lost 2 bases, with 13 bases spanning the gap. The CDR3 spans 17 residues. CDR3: CASSYQRSGTYNSPLHF. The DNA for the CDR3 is TGTGCCAGCAGTTACCAGCGCTCAGGGACCTATAATTCACCCCTCCACTTT.

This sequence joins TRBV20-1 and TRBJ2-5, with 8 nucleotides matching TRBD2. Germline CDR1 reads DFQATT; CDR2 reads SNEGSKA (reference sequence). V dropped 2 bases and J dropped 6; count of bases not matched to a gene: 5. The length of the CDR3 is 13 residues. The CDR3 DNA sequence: TGCAGTGCTAGACAGGCGGGGGGACAGACCCAGTACTTC. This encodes CSARQAGGQTQYF.

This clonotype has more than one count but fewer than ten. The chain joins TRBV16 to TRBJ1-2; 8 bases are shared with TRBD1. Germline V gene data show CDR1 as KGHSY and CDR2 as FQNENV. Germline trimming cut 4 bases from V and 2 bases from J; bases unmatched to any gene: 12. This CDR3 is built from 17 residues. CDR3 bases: TGTGCCAGCAGCCCCCCCCTGACGGCAGGGGGCAACTATGGCTACACCTTC. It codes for CASSPPLTAGGNYGYTF.

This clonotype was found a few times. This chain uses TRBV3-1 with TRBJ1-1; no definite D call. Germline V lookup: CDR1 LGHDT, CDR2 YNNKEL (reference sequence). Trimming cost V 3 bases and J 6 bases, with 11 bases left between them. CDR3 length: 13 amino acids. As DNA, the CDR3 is TGTGCCAGCAGCCACCCCCGGAGGTCTGAAGCTTTCTTT. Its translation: CASSHPRRSEAFF.

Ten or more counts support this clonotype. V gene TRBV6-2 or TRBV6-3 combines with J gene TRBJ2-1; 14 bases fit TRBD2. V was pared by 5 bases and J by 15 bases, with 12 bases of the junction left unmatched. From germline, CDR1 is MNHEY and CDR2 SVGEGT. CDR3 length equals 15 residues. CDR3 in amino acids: CASSLGTSGGDPPFF. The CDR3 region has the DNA TGTGCCAGCAGTCTAGGGACTAGCGGGGGTGATCCTCCGTTCTTC.

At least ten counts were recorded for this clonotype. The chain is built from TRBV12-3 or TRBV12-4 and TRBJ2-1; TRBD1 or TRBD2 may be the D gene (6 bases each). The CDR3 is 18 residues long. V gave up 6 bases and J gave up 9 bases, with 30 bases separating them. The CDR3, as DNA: TGTGCCAGCAGCCCTAGGGGGGTGAAACGGGGACAAGGTGGTGAGCAGTTCTTC. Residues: CASSPRGVKRGQGGEQFF.

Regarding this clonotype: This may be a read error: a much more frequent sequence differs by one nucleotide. The CDR3 reads CASSFMTGTRGEAFF. The CDR3, as DNA: TGTGCCAGCAGCTTTATGACAGGGACCAGGGGCGAAGCTTTCTTT. The V and J genes are TRBV7-2 and TRBJ1-1, with 7 bases fitting TRBD1. CDR3 length: 15 residues. Germline V gene sequence: CDR1 SGHTA, CDR2 FQGNSA. J lost 8 bases, V lost 3 bases, and 12 bases had no gene match.

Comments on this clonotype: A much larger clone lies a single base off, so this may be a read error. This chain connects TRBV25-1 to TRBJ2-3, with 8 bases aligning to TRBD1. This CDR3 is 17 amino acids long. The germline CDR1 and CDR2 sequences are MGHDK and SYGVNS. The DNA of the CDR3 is TGTGCCGGCAGTGAATCCGGCAGGGGGCGAGATACAGATACGCAGTATTTT. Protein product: CAGSESGRGRDTDTQYF.

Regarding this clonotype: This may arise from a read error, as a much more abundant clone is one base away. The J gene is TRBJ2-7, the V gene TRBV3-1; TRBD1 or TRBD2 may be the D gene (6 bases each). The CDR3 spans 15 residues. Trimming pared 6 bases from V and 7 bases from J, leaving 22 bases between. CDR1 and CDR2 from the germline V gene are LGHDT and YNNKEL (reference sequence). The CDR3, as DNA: TGTGCCAGCAGGCTTAGGGGGGCACCATACAATGAGCAGTACTTC. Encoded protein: CASRLRGAPYNEQYF.

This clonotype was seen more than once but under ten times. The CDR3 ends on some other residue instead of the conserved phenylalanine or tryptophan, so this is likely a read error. CDR3 bases: TGTGCCAGCAGACATACCTCGGGACAGGCTAGCTACAATGAGCAGTTCTTA. It translates to CASRHTSGQASYNEQFL. The gene calls are TRBV6-2 or TRBV6-3 and TRBJ2-1; 8 bases line up with TRBD1. The CDR3 is 17 residues long. After removal of 6 bases from V and 3 bases from J, the junction contained 13 bases not matched to a gene. CDR1 is MNHEY, CDR2 SVGEGT, per germline.

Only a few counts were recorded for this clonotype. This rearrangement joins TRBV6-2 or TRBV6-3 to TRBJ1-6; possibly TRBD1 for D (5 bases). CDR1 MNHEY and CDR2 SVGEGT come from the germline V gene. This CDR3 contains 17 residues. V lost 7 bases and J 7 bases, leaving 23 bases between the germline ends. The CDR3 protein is CASKKGPRDGVNSPLHF. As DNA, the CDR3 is TGTGCCAGCAAAAAGGGGCCTCGGGACGGAGTGAATTCACCCCTCCACTTT.

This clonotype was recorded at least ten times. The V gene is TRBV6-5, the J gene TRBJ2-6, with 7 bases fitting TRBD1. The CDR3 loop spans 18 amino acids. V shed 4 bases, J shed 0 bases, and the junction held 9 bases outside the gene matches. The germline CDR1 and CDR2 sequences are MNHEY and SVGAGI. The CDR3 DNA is TGTGCCAGCAGTTTTAAGACAGGGTCAAGCTCTGGGGCCAACGTCCTGACTTTC. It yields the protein CASSFKTGSSSGANVLTF.

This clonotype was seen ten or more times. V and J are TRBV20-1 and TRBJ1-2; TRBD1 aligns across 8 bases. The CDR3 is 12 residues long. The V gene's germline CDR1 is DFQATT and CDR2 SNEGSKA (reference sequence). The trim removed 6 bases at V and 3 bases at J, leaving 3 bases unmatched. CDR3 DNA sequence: TGCAGTGCCGGACAGGGAGACTATGGCTACACCTTC. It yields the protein CSAGQGDYGYTF.

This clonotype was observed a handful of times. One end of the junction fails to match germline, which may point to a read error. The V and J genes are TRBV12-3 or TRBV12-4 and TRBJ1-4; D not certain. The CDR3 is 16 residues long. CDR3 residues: CASSLTQHPTNEKRFF. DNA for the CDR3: TGTGCCAGCAGTTTAACACAACATCCAACTAATGAAAAACGGTTTTTT.

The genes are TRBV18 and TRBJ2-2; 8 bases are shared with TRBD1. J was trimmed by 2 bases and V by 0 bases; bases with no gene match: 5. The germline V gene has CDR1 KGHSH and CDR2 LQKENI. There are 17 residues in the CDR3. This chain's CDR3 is CASSPPGRGHNTGELFF. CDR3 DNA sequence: TGTGCCAGCTCACCACCGGGCAGGGGGCACAACACCGGGGAGCTGTTTTTT.

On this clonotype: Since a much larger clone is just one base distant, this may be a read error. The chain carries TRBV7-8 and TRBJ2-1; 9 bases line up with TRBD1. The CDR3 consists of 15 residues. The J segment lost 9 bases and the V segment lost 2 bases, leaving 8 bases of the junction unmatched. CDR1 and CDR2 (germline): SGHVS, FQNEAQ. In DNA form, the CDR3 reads TGTGCCAGCAGCTTAATGGGGACAGGGAGGAGTGAGCAGTTCTTC. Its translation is CASSLMGTGRSEQFF.

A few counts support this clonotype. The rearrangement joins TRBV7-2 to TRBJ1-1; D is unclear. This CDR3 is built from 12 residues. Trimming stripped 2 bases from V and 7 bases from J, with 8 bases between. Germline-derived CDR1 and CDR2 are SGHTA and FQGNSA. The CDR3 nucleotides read TGTGCCAGCAGCTTATTTGGAGTTGAAGCTTTCTTT. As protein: CASSLFGVEAFF.

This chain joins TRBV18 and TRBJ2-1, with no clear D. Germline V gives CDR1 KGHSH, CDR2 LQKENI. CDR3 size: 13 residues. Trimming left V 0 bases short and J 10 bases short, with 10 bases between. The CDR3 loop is CASSPPVRKEQFF. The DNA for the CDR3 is TGTGCCAGCTCACCACCGGTACGAAAAGAGCAGTTCTTC.

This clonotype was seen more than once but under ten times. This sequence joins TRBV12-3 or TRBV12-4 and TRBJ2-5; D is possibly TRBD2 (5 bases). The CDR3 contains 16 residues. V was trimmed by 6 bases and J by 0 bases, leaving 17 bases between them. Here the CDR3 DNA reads TGTGCCAGCAGCCCGGGGTCCAATACAAACCAAGAGACCCAGTACTTC. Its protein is CASSPGSNTNQETQYF.

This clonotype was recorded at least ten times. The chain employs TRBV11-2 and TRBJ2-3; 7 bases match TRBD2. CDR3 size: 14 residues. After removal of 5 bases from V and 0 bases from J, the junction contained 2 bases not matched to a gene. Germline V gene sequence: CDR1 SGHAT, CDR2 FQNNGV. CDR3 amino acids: CASSRDYSTDTQYF. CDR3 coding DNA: TGTGCCAGCAGCCGGGACTATAGCACAGATACGCAGTATTTT.

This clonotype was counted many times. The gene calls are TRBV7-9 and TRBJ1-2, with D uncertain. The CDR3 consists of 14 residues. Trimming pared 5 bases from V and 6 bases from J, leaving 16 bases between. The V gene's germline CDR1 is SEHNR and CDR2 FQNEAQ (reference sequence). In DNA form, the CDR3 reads TGTGCCAGCAGCCGGATTTCAGAGGGCCATGGCTACACCTTC. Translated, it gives CASSRISEGHGYTF.

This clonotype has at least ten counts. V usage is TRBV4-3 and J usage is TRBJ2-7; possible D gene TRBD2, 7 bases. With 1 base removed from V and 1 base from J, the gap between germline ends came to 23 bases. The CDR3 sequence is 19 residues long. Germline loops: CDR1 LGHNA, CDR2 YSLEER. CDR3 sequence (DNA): TGCGCCAGCAGCCAAGCTAAGGGGACCTGGGAGGGGGGGTCCTACGAGCAGTACTTC. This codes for CASSQAKGTWEGGSYEQYF.

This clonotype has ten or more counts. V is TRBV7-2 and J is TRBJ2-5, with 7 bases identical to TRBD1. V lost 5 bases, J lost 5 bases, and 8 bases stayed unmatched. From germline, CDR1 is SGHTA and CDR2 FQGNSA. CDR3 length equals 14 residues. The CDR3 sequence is CASSVYRGGETQYF. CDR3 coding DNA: TGTGCCAGCAGCGTCTACAGGGGTGGGGAGACCCAGTACTTC.

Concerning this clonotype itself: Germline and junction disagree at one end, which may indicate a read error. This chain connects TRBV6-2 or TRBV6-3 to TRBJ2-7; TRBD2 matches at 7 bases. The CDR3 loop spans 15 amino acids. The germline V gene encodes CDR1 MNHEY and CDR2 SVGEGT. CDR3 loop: CASTEGFAGVNERYF. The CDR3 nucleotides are TGTGCCAGCACAGAAGGGTTTGCGGGGGTCAATGAGCGGTACTTC.

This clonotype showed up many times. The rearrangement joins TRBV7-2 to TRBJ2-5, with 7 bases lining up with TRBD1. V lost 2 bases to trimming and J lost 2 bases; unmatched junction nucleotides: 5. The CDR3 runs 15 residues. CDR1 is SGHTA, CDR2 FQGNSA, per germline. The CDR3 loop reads CASSLLGQKQETQYF. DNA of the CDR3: TGTGCCAGCAGCTTACTGGGACAGAAACAAGAGACCCAGTACTTC.

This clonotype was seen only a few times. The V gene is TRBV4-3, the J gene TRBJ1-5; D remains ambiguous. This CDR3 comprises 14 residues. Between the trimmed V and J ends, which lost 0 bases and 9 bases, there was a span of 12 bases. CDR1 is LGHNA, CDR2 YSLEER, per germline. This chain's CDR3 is CASSQEDGPWPQHF. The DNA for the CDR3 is TGCGCCAGCAGCCAAGAGGACGGGCCATGGCCCCAGCATTTT.

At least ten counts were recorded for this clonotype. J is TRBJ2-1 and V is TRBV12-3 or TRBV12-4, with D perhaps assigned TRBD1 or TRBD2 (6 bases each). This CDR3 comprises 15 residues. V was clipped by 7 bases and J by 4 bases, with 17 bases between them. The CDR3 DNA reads TGTGCCAGCACCCTAGTCGGGGGCCCATACAATGAGCAGTTCTTC. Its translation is CASTLVGGPYNEQFF.